This T cell receptor beta chain was sequenced in a study of spatial heterogeneity in lung cancer. CDR1 and CDR2 (germline): DFQATT, SNEGSKA (reference sequence). Trimming cost V 6 bases and J 0 bases; bases outside gene matches: 11. This CDR3 has 15 residues. Every individual TCR cDNA molecule carried its own unique molecular identifier, which allowed correction of PCR and sequencing errors. TCRdb analysed the 5' RACE reads with MiXCR anew, one entry per CDR3 protein. The repertoire includes around 48,000 distinct CDR3 sequences, 5.3% of them detected once, and 11% sits in the top ten. This clonotype was found many times. Time point in this sample: sample taken at primary tumor resection. Whole RNA from tumor, nontumor lung or frozen PBMC was sequenced unsorted.

The TCR originated in a male donor with early-stage non-small cell lung cancer. The chain couples TRBV20-1 to TRBJ2-7; 7 nucleotides agree with TRBD2. Here the sequenced sample was PBMCs, taken at surgery. CDR3 region: CSARRWEGSSYEQYF. DNA for the CDR3: TGCAGTGCCCGGCGTTGGGAGGGGAGCTCCTACGAGCAGTACTTC.